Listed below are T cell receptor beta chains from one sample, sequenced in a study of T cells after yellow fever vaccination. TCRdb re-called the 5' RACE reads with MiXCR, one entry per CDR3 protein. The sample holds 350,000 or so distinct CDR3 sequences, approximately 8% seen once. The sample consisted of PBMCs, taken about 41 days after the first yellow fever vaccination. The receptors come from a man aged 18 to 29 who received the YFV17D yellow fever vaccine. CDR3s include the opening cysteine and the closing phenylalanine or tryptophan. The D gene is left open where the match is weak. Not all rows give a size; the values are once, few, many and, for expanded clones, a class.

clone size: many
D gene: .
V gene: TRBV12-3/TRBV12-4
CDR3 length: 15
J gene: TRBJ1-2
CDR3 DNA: TGTGCCAGCAGTGCACAACAGGGCATTGGGCATGGCTACACCTTC
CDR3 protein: CASSAQQGIGHGYTF

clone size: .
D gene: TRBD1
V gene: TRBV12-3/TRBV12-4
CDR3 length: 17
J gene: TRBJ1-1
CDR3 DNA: TGTGCCAGCAGTCACGGACAGGGGAGCCCCATGAACACTGAAGCTTTCTTT
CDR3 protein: CASSHGQGSPMNTEAFF

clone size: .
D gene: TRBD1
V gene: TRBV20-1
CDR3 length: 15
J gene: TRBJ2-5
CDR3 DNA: TGCAGTGCTAGAGATATTCGACAGGGTGAAGAGACCCAGTACTTC
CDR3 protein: CSARDIRQGEETQYF

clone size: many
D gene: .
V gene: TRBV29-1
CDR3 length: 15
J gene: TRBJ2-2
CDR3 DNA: TGCAGCGTTGTATGGGGGCAGACTCACACCGGGGAGCTGTTTTTT
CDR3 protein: CSVVWGQTHTGELFF

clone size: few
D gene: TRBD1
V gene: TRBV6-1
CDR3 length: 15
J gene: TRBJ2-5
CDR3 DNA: TGTGCCAGCAGTCGAGGACAGGCGTTAGAAGAGACCCAGTACTTC
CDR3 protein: CASSRGQALEETQYF

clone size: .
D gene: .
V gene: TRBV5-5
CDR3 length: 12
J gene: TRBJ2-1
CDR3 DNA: TGTGCCAGCAGCTTCGATGTAGGTGAGCAGTTCTTC
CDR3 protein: CASSFDVGEQFF

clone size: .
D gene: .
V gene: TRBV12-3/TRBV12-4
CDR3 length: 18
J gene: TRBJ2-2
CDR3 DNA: TGTGCCAGCAGTCTCGCGACCCTCAGAGGGGGATGGGCCGGGGAGCTGTTTTTT
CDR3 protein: CASSLATLRGGWAGELFF

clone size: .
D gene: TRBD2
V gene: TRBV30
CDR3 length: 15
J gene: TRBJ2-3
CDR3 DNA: TGTGCCTGGAGCCCGGGGGGGTCGAGCACAGATACGCAGTATTTT
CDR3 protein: CAWSPGGSSTDTQYF

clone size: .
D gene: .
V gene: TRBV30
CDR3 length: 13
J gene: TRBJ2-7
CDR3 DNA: TGTGCCTGGACCTTGACGGGCAGCTACGAGCAGTACTTC
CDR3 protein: CAWTLTGSYEQYF

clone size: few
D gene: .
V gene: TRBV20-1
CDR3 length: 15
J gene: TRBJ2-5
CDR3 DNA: TGCAGTGCTAGAGGCCGGTCGGCGGGTCAAGAGACCCAGTACTTC
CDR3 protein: CSARGRSAGQETQYF

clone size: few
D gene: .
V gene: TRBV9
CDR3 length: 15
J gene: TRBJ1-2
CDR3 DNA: TGTGCCAGCAGCGTAGGGCCTACCCCGAACTATGGCTACACCTTC
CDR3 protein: CASSVGPTPNYGYTF

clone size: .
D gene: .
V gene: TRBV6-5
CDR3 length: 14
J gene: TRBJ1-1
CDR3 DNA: TGTGCCAGCAGTTACGGCTGGGAGGGCATTGAAGCTTTCTTT
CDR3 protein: CASSYGWEGIEAFF

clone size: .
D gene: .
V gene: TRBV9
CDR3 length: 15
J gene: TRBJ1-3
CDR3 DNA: TGTGCCAGCAGCGTGGAAGGACAGCCTGGAAACACCATATATTTT
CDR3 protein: CASSVEGQPGNTIYF

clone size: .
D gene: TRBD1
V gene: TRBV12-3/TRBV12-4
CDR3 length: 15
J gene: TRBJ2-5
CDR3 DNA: TGTGCCAGCAGTTCCCCGGACAGGGGTTTCGGGACCCAGTACTTC
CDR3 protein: CASSSPDRGFGTQYF

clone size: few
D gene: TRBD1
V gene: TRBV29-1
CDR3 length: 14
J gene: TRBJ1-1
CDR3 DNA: TGCAGCGTTGATCGGGACAGGGTTTTTACTGAAGCTTTCTTT
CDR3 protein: CSVDRDRVFTEAFF

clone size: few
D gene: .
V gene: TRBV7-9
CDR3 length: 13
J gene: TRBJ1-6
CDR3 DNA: TGTGCCACCAAGAACCAGGGTATTGGACCCCTCCACTTT
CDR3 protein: CATKNQGIGPLHF

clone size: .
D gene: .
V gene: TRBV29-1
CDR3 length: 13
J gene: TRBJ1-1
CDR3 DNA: TGCAGCGTTAAATGGGGGATTGGTACTGAAGCTTTCTTT
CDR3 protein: CSVKWGIGTEAFF

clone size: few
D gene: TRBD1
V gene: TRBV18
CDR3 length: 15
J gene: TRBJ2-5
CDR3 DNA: TGTGCCAGCTCACAGGGGGCCATACGTAGGGAGACCCAGTACTTC
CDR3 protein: CASSQGAIRRETQYF

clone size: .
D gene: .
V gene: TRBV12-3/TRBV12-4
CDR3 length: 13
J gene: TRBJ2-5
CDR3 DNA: TGTGCCAGCAGTATCCGGGCCATCAGGACCCAGTACTTC
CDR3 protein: CASSIRAIRTQYF

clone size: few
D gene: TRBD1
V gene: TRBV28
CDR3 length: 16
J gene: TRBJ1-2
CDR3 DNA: TGTGCCAGCAGTTCTCCGGGACAGGGGGCTTGGTATGGCTACACCTTC
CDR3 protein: CASSSPGQGAWYGYTF

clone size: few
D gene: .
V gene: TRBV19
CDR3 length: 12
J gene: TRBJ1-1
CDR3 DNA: TGTGCCAGTAGTACGACTCTCACTGAAGCTTTCTTT
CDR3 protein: CASSTTLTEAFF

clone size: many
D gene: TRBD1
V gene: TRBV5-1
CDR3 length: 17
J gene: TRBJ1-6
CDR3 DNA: TGCGCCAGCAGCCCGGAGGGGGCCCGAATATCAAGTTCACCCCTCCACTTT
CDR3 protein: CASSPEGARISSSPLHF

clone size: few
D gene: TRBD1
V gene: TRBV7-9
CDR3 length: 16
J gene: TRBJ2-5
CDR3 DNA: TGTGCCAGCAGCTTAGATCTTACAGGGGGCACAGAGACCCAGTACTTC
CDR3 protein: CASSLDLTGGTETQYF

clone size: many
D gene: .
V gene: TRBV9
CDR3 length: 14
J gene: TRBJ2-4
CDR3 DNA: TGTGCCAGCAGCTCCTTCGGGGCCAAAAACATTCAGTACTTC
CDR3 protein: CASSSFGAKNIQYF

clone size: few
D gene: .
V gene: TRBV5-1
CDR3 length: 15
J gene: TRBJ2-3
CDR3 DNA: TGCGCCAGCAGCAGGCTCGACTCGCGCACAGATACGCAGTATTTT
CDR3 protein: CASSRLDSRTDTQYF

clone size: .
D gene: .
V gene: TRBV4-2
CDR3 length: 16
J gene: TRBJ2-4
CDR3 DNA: TGTGCCAGCAGCCAAGGCGACCCGGGTTTAAGAAACATTCAGTACTTC
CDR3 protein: CASSQGDPGLRNIQYF

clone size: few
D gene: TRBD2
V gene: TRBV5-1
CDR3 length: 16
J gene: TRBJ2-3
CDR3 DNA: TGCGCCAGCAGCTTGAGACTAGCGGGGGCCACAGATACGCAGTATTTT
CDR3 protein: CASSLRLAGATDTQYF

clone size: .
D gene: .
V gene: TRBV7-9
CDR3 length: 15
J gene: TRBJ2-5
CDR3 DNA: TGTGCCAGCAGCCCCTCTGATACGAACGGGGAGACCCAGTACTTC
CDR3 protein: CASSPSDTNGETQYF

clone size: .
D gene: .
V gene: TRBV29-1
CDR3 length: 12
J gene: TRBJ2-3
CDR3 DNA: TGCAGCGTTCGTTCGAAGGCAGATACGCAGTATTTT
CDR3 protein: CSVRSKADTQYF

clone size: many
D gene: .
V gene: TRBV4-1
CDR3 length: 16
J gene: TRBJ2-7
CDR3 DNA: TGCGCCAGCAGCCAAGATTCGGCGGAATCGTGGCGCGAGCAGTACTTC
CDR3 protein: CASSQDSAESWREQYF

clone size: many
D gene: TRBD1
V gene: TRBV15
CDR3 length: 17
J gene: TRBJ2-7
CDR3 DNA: TGTGCCACCAGCAGAGATCTTACAGGGGCAGGTTCCTACGAGCAGTACTTC
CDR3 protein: CATSRDLTGAGSYEQYF

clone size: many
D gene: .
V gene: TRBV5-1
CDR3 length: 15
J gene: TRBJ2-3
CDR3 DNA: TGCGCCAGCAGCTTCCGGGGTACGAGCACAGATACGCAGTATTTT
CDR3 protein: CASSFRGTSTDTQYF

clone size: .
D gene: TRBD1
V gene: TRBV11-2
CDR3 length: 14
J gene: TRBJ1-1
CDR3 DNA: TGTGCCAGCAGCTTACTGACAGGGGAAACTGAAGCTTTCTTT
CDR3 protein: CASSLLTGETEAFF

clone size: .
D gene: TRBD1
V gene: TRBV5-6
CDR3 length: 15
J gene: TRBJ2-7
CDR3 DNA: TGTGCCAGCAGATTTCGGCGGACAGGGTTCTACGAGCAGTACTTC
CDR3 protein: CASRFRRTGFYEQYF

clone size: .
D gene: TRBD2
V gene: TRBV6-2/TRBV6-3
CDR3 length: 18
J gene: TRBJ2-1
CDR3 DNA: TGTGCCAGCAGTTATCGCTCTAGCGGGGTCCTTAATTACAATGAGCAGTTCTTC
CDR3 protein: CASSYRSSGVLNYNEQFF

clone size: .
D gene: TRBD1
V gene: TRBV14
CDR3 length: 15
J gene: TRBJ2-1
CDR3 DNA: TGTGCCAGCAGCCAAGTGAGACAGGGGAACAATGAGCAGTTCTTC
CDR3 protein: CASSQVRQGNNEQFF

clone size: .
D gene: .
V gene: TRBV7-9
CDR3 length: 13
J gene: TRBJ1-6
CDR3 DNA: TGTGCCAGCAGCATCCGGAACGGTGATTTCCTCCACTTT
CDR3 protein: CASSIRNGDFLHF

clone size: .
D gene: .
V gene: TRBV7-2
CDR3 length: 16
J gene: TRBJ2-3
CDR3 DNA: TGTGCCAGCAGCTTAGCGGGTACCCTGAACGGAGATACGCAGTATTTT
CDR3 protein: CASSLAGTLNGDTQYF

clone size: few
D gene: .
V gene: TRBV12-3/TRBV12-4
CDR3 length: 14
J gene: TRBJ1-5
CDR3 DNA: TGTGCCAGCCGATTGAGAGATAGCAATCAGCCCCAGCATTTT
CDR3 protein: CASRLRDSNQPQHF